This entry is about one T cell receptor beta chain. Its target is not known. The sample comes from a study of T cells in Graves' hyperthyroidism and ophthalmopathy. As for the study in general: Sampling of peripheral blood happened at initial diagnosis, prior to any treatment. General study results and limits: Classification by a 13 V-J model distinguished ophthalmopathy from stable hyperthyroidism.

Pregnant or lactating patients were excluded, as were those with uncontrolled infection or other autoimmune disease. Clinical symptoms, serum thyroxine, TRAb, thyroid ultrasound and orbital computed tomography established diagnosis. The CDR3 regions of TCR beta were amplified from RNA transcripts. RT-PCR in the first round (using the HTBI primer set) targeted the TCR CDR3. TCRdb recomputed calls from the multiplex PCR reads with MiXCR, one row per CDR3 protein. The sample contains 700,000 or so distinct CDR3 sequences, approximately 14% of which appear only once. Sequenced material: blood. This sequence was found in a woman aged 50 to 60 with Graves' ophthalmopathy.

The CDR3: CASHRGETQYF. The CDR3 region has the DNA TGTGCCAGTCATCGAGGGGAGACCCAGTACTTC. The chain couples TRBV6-5 to TRBJ2-5, with D possibly TRBD2 on 5 matching bases. The V end lost 9 bases, the J end lost 5 bases, and 10 bases lay between the germline ends. The V gene's germline CDR1 is MNHEY and CDR2 SVGAGI. This CDR3 is built from 11 residues.